This T cell receptor beta chain was captured in a study of CD4 T cells in relation to SARS-CoV-2 and coronaviruses. Trimming cost V 4 bases and J 5 bases, with 7 bases left between them. From germline, CDR1 is MNHNS and CDR2 SASEGT. The CDR3 extends over 12 amino acids. Before the COVID-19 pandemic, during about 2011-2019, CD4+ T cells were taken from unexposed donors. Measured with immunoSEQ multiplex PCR; TCRdb has only the in-frame clones, and not every one. Among about 59,000 clones, roughly 88% were seen once, and the ten largest hold about 1.4%. The chain uses TRBV6-1 and TRBJ2-3; D gene unclear. The source material was memory CD4+ T cells from PBMCs. This TCR came from a human donor in good health. CDR3 sequence (DNA): TGTGCCAGCAGTGCGAGAGGAGATACGCAGTATTTT. Residues: CASSARGDTQYF.